This passage covers 22 T cell receptor beta chains from one sample sequenced in a study of molecular identifiers for immune sequencing clone quantification. TCRdb reanalysed the PCR reads using MiXCR and keeps one entry per CDR3 protein. The sample consists of approximately 590,000 distinct CDR3 sequences, about 25% of them appearing once. Sequenced sample: naive CD8+ T cells from blood, with Jurkat cell RNA spiked in. Subset defined: FACS-sorted CD8+CD4-CCR7+CD45RA+ naive T cells. These receptors all stem from a human donor in good health. Some libraries in this study had Jurkat cell RNA spiked in.

Concerning this clonotype: Relative to the germline gene, one junction end is altered; a read error may explain this. This chain uses TRBV29-1 with TRBJ2-7, with a tentative D call TRBD1 (6 bases). The CDR3 length is 16 residues. The germline CDR1 and CDR2 sequences are SQVTM and ANQGSEA. The CDR3: CSVEDRVNRASYERYF. The CDR3 DNA reads as TGCAGCGTTGAAGATCGCGTTAACAGGGCCTCCTACGAGCGGTACTTC.

The sample holds many counts of this clonotype. The chain links TRBV20-1 to TRBJ2-7, with TRBD1 identical over 7 bases. This CDR3 has 15 amino acids. Per the germline V gene, CDR1 is DFQATT and CDR2 is SNEGSKA (reference sequence). V trimming: 1 base; J trimming: 2 bases; junction bases outside the gene matches: 8. CDR3 sequence (DNA): TGCAGTGCTAGAGTTATACGACAGGGAGCCTACGAGCAGTACTTC. This encodes CSARVIRQGAYEQYF.

This clonotype has at least ten counts. The chain uses TRBV19 and TRBJ2-7, with 12 bases identical to TRBD2. V dropped 1 base and J dropped 2; count of bases not matched to a gene: 0. The CDR3 sequence is 15 residues long. CDR1 and CDR2 from the germline V gene are LNHDA and SQIVND (reference sequence). CDR3 residues: CASSIGTSGTYEQYF. CDR3 coding DNA: TGTGCCAGTAGTATAGGGACTAGCGGGACCTACGAGCAGTACTTC.

With respect to this clonotype: A clone one base away is much larger, so this may be a read error. The chain carries TRBV5-6 and TRBJ1-5; D perhaps matches TRBD1 (5 bases). Germline V CDR1 and CDR2: SGHDT, YYEEEE. This CDR3 spans 18 amino acids. The CDR3, as DNA: TGTGCCAGCAGCTTGGCGCAGGGTGGGGAATATAGCATTCAGCCCCAGCATTTT. Protein: CASSLAQGGEYSIQPQHF. The variable domain in full, with the rest retrieved from reference TRBV5-6 and TRBJ1-5, is DAGVTQSPTHLIKTRGQQVTLRCSPKSGHDTVSWYQQALGQGPQFIFQYYEEEERQRGNFPDRFSGHQFPNYSSELNVNALLLGDSALYLCASSLAQGGEYSIQPQHFGDGTRLSIL.

This clonotype came up many times. The chain is built from TRBV7-9 and TRBJ2-7, with 9 nucleotides matching TRBD2. The CDR3 has 15 residues. V shed 3 bases, J shed 5 bases, and the junction held 8 bases outside the gene matches. Germline loops: CDR1 SEHNR, CDR2 FQNEAQ (reference sequence). CDR3 coding DNA: TGTGCCAGCAGCTTTGCTCTAGCGGGGCGTAACGAGCAGTACTTC. Protein: CASSFALAGRNEQYF.

This clonotype was seen a few times. This chain joins TRBV3-1 and TRBJ2-7; 8 positions match TRBD1. The CDR3 is made up of 16 amino acids. Per the germline V gene, CDR1 is LGHDT and CDR2 is YNNKEL (reference sequence). Germline trimming cut 2 bases from V and 0 bases from J; bases unmatched to any gene: 6. The CDR3 region is CASSQTGTGDSYEQYF. The CDR3 coding sequence is TGTGCCAGCAGCCAAACCGGGACAGGAGACTCCTACGAGCAGTACTTC.

In this sample, this clonotype turned up many times. The CDR3 DNA is TGCAGTGTCGCTAAGGGGTTGGGGGAGCAGTACTTC. Protein product: CSVAKGLGEQYF. The chain links TRBV20-1 to TRBJ2-7; a possible D gene is TRBD1 (5 bases). Per the germline V gene, CDR1 is DFQATT and CDR2 is SNEGSKA (reference sequence). CDR3 length: 12 residues. The V end was cut by 7 bases, the J end by 7 bases, with 17 bases between.

This clonotype was counted a few times. Since a much larger clone is just one base distant, this may be a read error. The rearrangement links TRBV28 to TRBJ2-3; D possibly corresponds to TRBD2 (6 bases). This CDR3 region has 13 residues. Germline CDR1 and CDR2: MDHEN and SYDVKM. CDR3 sequence: CANSPRLVDTQYF. The CDR3 DNA sequence: TGTGCCAACAGTCCGCGACTAGTCGATACGCAGTATTTT.

To note about this clonotype: Germline is not matched at one junction end, which may reflect a read error. J is TRBJ2-3 and V is TRBV20-1, with 11 bases that match TRBD2. Germline CDR1 and CDR2: DFQATT and SNEGSKA (reference sequence). This CDR3 has 17 amino acids. CDR3 bases: TGCAGTGCTAGAGATCTACTAGCGGGGGAGTCGCCAGATACGCCGTATTTT. This encodes CSARDLLAGESPDTPYF.

This clonotype was counted ten times or more. V is TRBV7-9 and J is TRBJ1-5; TRBD1 agrees at 9 bases. The CDR3 is 13 residues long. CDR1 and CDR2 (germline): SEHNR, FQNEAQ (reference sequence). V gave up 8 bases and J gave up 5 bases; unmatched junction bases: 4. As DNA, the CDR3 is TGTGCCAGCGGACAGGGGAACGATCAGCCCCAGCATTTT. Translated, it gives CASGQGNDQPQHF.

This chain joins TRBV19 and TRBJ1-5, with D perhaps TRBD1 (6 bases). V was cut by 2 bases and J by 5 bases, with 13 bases left in between. CDR1 and CDR2 from the germline V gene are LNHDA and SQIVND (reference sequence). The CDR3 has 15 residues. As DNA, the CDR3 is TGTGCCAGTAGTATAAACAGGGCGGTCGATCAGCCCCAGCATTTT. Protein: CASSINRAVDQPQHF. Based on the CDR3 plus reference TRBV19 and TRBJ1-5, the full variable domain is DGGITQSPKYLFRKEGQNVTLSCEQNLNHDAMYWYRQDPGQGLRLIYYSQIVNDFQKGDIAEGYSVSREKKESFPLTVTSAQKNPTAFYLCASSINRAVDQPQHFGDGTRLSIL.

This clonotype was observed at least ten times. The chain employs TRBV27 and TRBJ1-1; D is unresolved. There are 12 residues in the CDR3. The germline V gene encodes CDR1 MNHEY and CDR2 SMNVEV (reference sequence). V was pared by 8 bases and J by 6 bases, with 13 bases between. The CDR3 DNA reads as TGTGCCAGCGGCCGCCTAGAGGCTGAAGCTTTCTTT. It encodes CASGRLEAEAFF.

This clonotype was recorded many times. V is TRBV19 and J is TRBJ1-5; TRBD1 might be the D (6 bases). The CDR3 is 15 amino acids. V was trimmed by 6 bases and J by 3 bases, leaving 15 bases between them. CDR1 and CDR2 from the germline V gene are LNHDA and SQIVND (reference sequence). CDR3 amino acids: CASSHRAAFNQPQHF. Here the CDR3 DNA reads TGTGCCAGTAGCCACAGGGCGGCCTTCAATCAGCCCCAGCATTTT.

In this sample, this clonotype turned up many times. The V and J genes are TRBV6-2 or TRBV6-3 and TRBJ1-5; D uncertain. Germline assignment: CDR1 MNHEY and CDR2 SVGEGT. V lost 8 bases, J lost 4 bases, and 9 bases lay in between. This CDR3 is 12 amino acids long. This CDR3 is CASGPENQPQHF. In DNA, the CDR3 is TGTGCCAGCGGTCCCGAAAATCAGCCCCAGCATTTT.

This clonotype was counted ten times or more. This chain uses TRBV7-9 with TRBJ2-2; D might be TRBD1 (6 bases). Germline values: CDR1 SEHNR, CDR2 FQNEAQ (reference sequence). The germline V and J ends were trimmed by 1 base and 2 bases, with 14 bases remaining between them. This CDR3 region has 17 residues. CDR3: CASSLVWGHSNTGELFF. The CDR3 DNA follows: TGTGCCAGCAGCTTAGTTTGGGGACACTCCAACACCGGGGAGCTGTTTTTT.

Only a few counts were recorded for this clonotype. The chain recombines TRBV4-1 with TRBJ2-7; 8 positions agree with TRBD2. The CDR3 extends over 13 amino acids. J gave up 6 bases and V 4 bases, and 5 bases lay outside the gene matches. Germline V CDR1 and CDR2: MGHRA, YSYEKL. Here the CDR3 reads CASSRGLAAEQYF. The DNA of the CDR3 is TGCGCCAGCAGCCGTGGACTAGCAGCCGAGCAGTACTTC.

Ten or more counts support this clonotype. The rearrangement uses TRBV12-3 or TRBV12-4 and TRBJ2-7, with unresolved D. V was pared by 7 bases and J by 2 bases, with 15 bases between. This CDR3 is 14 amino acids long. CDR3 protein: CASNSVGGAYEQYF. As DNA, the CDR3 is TGTGCCAGCAACTCGGTTGGTGGGGCCTACGAGCAGTACTTC.

Many counts were recorded for this clonotype. CDR3 DNA: TGTGCCTGGAGTGCCCCGGACGGGGCAACTAATGAAAAACTGTTTTTT. It yields the protein CAWSAPDGATNEKLFF. The chain links TRBV30 to TRBJ1-4; unclear D gene. The CDR3 spans 16 residues. Trimming stripped 1 base from V and 0 bases from J, with 12 bases between. Germline V CDR1 and CDR2: GTSNPN, SVGIG (reference sequence).

This rearrangement joins TRBV1 to TRBJ1-4. TRBV1 is classified as a pseudogene. The CDR3 has 16 residues. CDR3 amino acids: CTSSQSVRRSNEKLFF. In nucleotides, the CDR3 is TGCACCAGCAGCCAATCAGTCAGGCGATCTAATGAAAAACTGTTTTTT.

This sequence joins TRBV3-1 and TRBJ2-3; TRBD2 matches 9 bases. CDR1 and CDR2 (germline): LGHDT, YNNKEL (reference sequence). The CDR3 contains 18 residues. The V segment lost 0 bases and the J segment 1 base; nucleotides outside the gene matches: 8. Written as DNA, the CDR3 is TGTGCCAGCAGCCAAGAATGGTCTAGCGGGGCTCGCACAGATACGCAGTATTTT. Translating it yields CASSQEWSSGARTDTQYF.

This clonotype has more than one count but fewer than ten. The CDR3 sequence: CASSYSGGERDTQYF. CDR3 nucleotides: TGTGCCAGCAGTTATAGCGGGGGGGAACGGGATACGCAGTATTTT. The V call is TRBV12-3 or TRBV12-4, the J call TRBJ2-3, with TRBD2 identical over 11 bases. The ends lost 4 bases at V and 6 bases at J; junction bases unmatched: 6. CDR3 size: 15 residues.

The chain couples TRBV29-1 to TRBJ1-1, with D tentatively TRBD1 (5 bases). The CDR3 length is 13 residues. From germline, CDR1 is SQVTM and CDR2 ANQGSEA. V lost 6 bases and J 0 bases, leaving 11 bases between the germline ends. The CDR3, as DNA: TGCAGCGTCTGGGGGTATATGAACACTGAAGCTTTCTTT. Protein sequence: CSVWGYMNTEAFF.